This T cell receptor beta chain was sequenced for a study of blood T cell repertoires in COVID-19. In the study overall: Italy, Spain and the United States were the sources of the convalescent and acute COVID-19 samples. In each case, the material was cDNA or gDNA derived from T cells, B-cell-depleted T cells, or PBMCs.

How the authors handled the data: Estimates of nucleated cell counts were drawn from the amplification of reference gene primers. Data came from immunoSEQ multiplex PCR; TCRdb stores just in-frame clones and leaves some out. D and trimming come from the DNA, and the V and J calls and clone size come from that table. Here the sample spans roughly 130,000 clones, more than 80% being singletons. CDR1 is SGHRS, CDR2 YFSETQ, per germline. Trimming shortened V by 4 bases and J by 0 bases, and 11 bases separated the two germline ends. The CDR3 sequence is 15 residues long. Sample: peripheral blood. This receptor was taken from a man aged 40-49 years with acute or convalescent COVID-19. The genes are TRBV5-1 and TRBJ1-5, with D perhaps matching TRBD1 (6 bases). CDR3 sequence: CASSPGTSSNQPQHF. Here the CDR3 DNA reads TGCGCCAGCAGCCCAGGGACAAGTAGCAATCAGCCCCAGCATTTT.